These 31 T cell receptor beta chains originate from one sample sequenced in a study of OX40 agonist ivuxolimab in advanced cancers. This table comes from immunoSEQ multiplex PCR, and its TCRdb copy is limited to in-frame clones, with some not included. This sample carries about 82,000 clones, roughly 90% of them seen once, and the ten largest clones take 0.65%. This specimen consisted of CD4+ or CD8+ T cells sorted from blood, obtained in a trial of the OX40 agonist ivuxolimab. The receptors come from an adult with an advanced solid tumor such as melanoma, head and neck, liver or kidney cancer.

This chain links TRBV9 with TRBJ2-7; D gene unclear. Trimming took 6 bases from V and 5 from J, leaving 9 bases between them. Germline V gene data show CDR1 as SGDLS and CDR2 as YYNGEE. The CDR3 has 11 amino acids. CDR3 residues: CASNGFDEQYF. As DNA, the CDR3 is TGTGCCAGCAACGGGTTCGACGAGCAGTACTTC.

The CDR3 spells CASKDGPEHGYTF. DNA for the CDR3: TGCGCCAGCAAGGACGGACCGGAACATGGCTACACCTTC. V and J are TRBV10-2 and TRBJ1-2; no definite D call. Germline CDR1 and CDR2: WSHSY and SAAADI. The V gene lost 7 bases and the J gene lost 6 bases, with 15 bases spanning the gap. This CDR3 has 13 amino acids.

The gene calls are TRBV7-9 and TRBJ1-2, with D tentatively TRBD1 (6 bases). The CDR3 is made up of 15 amino acids. Trimming pared 0 bases from V and 3 bases from J, leaving 11 bases between. The germline V gene encodes CDR1 SEHNR and CDR2 FQNEAQ (reference sequence). The CDR3 spells CASSLAGGRHYGYTF. In DNA, the CDR3 is TGTGCCAGCAGCTTAGCGGGGGGCAGGCACTATGGCTACACCTTC.

The chain combines TRBV6-5 with TRBJ2-2; 7 bases align to TRBD1. CDR3 length equals 16 residues. Germline V gene sequence: CDR1 MNHEY, CDR2 SVGAGI. V shed 2 bases, J shed 2 bases, and the junction held 5 bases outside the gene matches. CDR3 nucleotides: TGTGCCAGCAGTTACCTCAGGGGGAGCAACACCGGGGAGCTGTTTTTT. Translating gives CASSYLRGSNTGELFF.

This clone occurred once. The chain employs TRBV2 and TRBJ1-5; TRBD1 might be the D (5 bases). This CDR3 has 15 residues. Trimming removed 5 bases from V and 3 bases from J, with 14 bases in between. Looked up from germline, CDR1 is SNHLY and CDR2 is FYNNEI. The CDR3 here is CASSTNDRSNQPQHF. The CDR3 bases are TGTGCCAGCAGTACGAACGACAGATCCAATCAGCCCCAGCATTTT.

V usage is TRBV5-1 and J usage is TRBJ2-1; 9 bases map to TRBD2. Germline CDR1 and CDR2: SGHRS and YFSETQ. V gave up 4 bases and J gave up 6 bases; unmatched junction bases: 8. This CDR3 is 15 amino acids long. Here the CDR3 reads CASSVGSGGINEQFF. In DNA, the CDR3 is TGCGCCAGCAGCGTTGGGAGCGGGGGGATCAATGAGCAGTTCTTC.

The chain carries TRBV9 and TRBJ2-1; 8 bases are shared with TRBD2. Per germline, CDR1 SGDLS and CDR2 YYNGEE. This CDR3 contains 17 residues. V trimming: 3 bases; J trimming: 0 bases; junction bases outside the gene matches: 8. The CDR3 bases are TGTGCCAGCAGCGGCCTCACCGGGACTAGCTCCTACAATGAGCAGTTCTTC. Amino acid sequence: CASSGLTGTSSYNEQFF. The full variable domain, rest sourced from reference TRBV9 and TRBJ2-1, is DSGVTQTPKHLITATGQRVTLRCSPRSGDLSVYWYQQSLDQGLQFLIQYYNGEERAKGNILERFSAQQFPDLHSELNLSSLELGDSALYFCASSGLTGTSSYNEQFFGPGTRLTVL.

A single count supports this clone. The chain has TRBV2 and TRBJ1-2; D gene ambiguous. The CDR3 is 13 amino acids. Deletions cut 3 bases from V and 5 bases from J, with 10 bases between. Germline loops: CDR1 SNHLY, CDR2 FYNNEI. The DNA for the CDR3 is TGTGCCAGCAGTGACGGCCTATTATATGGCTACACCTTC. Protein product: CASSDGLLYGYTF.

The rearrangement joins TRBV19 to TRBJ2-7; D gene ambiguous. Germline assignment: CDR1 LNHDA and CDR2 SQIVND (reference sequence). The CDR3 covers 14 residues. Trimming pared 0 bases from V and 6 bases from J, leaving 12 bases between. The CDR3 sequence is CASSIDLVPSEQYF. In DNA form, the CDR3 reads TGTGCCAGTAGTATAGATCTTGTGCCATCCGAGCAGTACTTC.

The chain recombines TRBV6-1 with TRBJ2-7; D not certain. Trimming removed 9 bases from V and 7 bases from J, with 19 bases in between. The CDR3 consists of 13 residues. Germline CDR1 is MNHNS and CDR2 is SASEGT. The CDR3 DNA sequence: TGTGCCAGGAAATCCCTAGGCCCTAGGGAGCAGTACTTC. This codes for CARKSLGPREQYF.

This rearrangement joins TRBV10-1 to TRBJ2-3; D is unresolved. The CDR3 extends over 15 amino acids. Trimming shortened V by 5 bases and J by 0 bases, and 12 bases separated the two germline ends. Germline V gene data show CDR1 as WNHNN and CDR2 as SYGVQD (reference sequence). The CDR3, as DNA: TGCGCCAGCAGTCAAACGGGCCTTAGCACAGATACGCAGTATTTT. Protein: CASSQTGLSTDTQYF.

The genes are TRBV7-9 and TRBJ2-7; the match to TRBD2 covers 13 bases. Germline V gene sequence: CDR1 SEHNR, CDR2 FQNEAQ (reference sequence). V lost 3 bases and J lost 7; bases outside the gene matches: 6. The CDR3 loop spans 15 amino acids. The CDR3 DNA follows: TGTGCCAGCAGCTTTGGACTAGCGGGAGTTAGTGAGCAGTACTTC. Translating it yields CASSFGLAGVSEQYF.

This clone was seen once. The rearrangement links TRBV15 to TRBJ2-6; D not resolved. Trimming removed 5 bases from V and 2 bases from J, with 10 bases in between. There are 15 residues in the CDR3. Per the germline V gene, CDR1 is LNHNV and CDR2 is YYDKDF (reference sequence). In DNA form, the CDR3 reads TGTGCCACCAGCGGTGGTAGCACTGGGGCCAACGTCCTGACTTTC. As protein: CATSGGSTGANVLTF.

The chain carries TRBV6-5 and TRBJ1-1, with a possible D match to TRBD1 (5 bases). Germline CDR1 MNHEY, CDR2 SVGAGI. Trimming removed 7 bases at V and 1 base at J, with 10 bases between. The CDR3 is 13 amino acids. The CDR3 protein is CASMGVRNTEAFF. CDR3 DNA sequence: TGTGCCAGCATGGGGGTTCGGAACACTGAAGCTTTCTTT.

V usage is TRBV2 and J usage is TRBJ2-7; 9 bases are shared with TRBD1. Per germline, CDR1 SNHLY and CDR2 FYNNEI. This CDR3 comprises 15 residues. Trimming took 5 bases from V and 2 from J; bases not matched to a gene: 7. The CDR3 here is CASSLTGGGAYEQYF. In DNA form, the CDR3 reads TGTGCCAGCAGTTTAACAGGGGGCGGCGCCTACGAGCAGTACTTC.

The chain couples TRBV1 to TRBJ1-2; the listed D gene, TRBD1, was not tested against the DNA. TRBV1 is shown as a pseudogene. The CDR3 loop spans 15 amino acids. CDR3 coding DNA: TGCACCAGCAGCCAAAGACAGGGTGCGAACTATGGCTACACCTTC. It encodes CTSSQRQGANYGYTF.

The V call is TRBV5-1, the J call TRBJ2-5; D is uncertain. Trimming left V 0 bases short and J 2 bases short, with 8 bases between. CDR3 size: 14 residues. Germline V gene data show CDR1 as SGHRS and CDR2 as YFSETQ. CDR3 DNA: TGCGCCAGCAGCTTGGAGGTAACACAAGAGACCCAGTACTTC. It codes for CASSLEVTQETQYF. Together with reference TRBV5-1 and TRBJ2-5, the CDR3 gives the full variable domain: KAGVTQTPRYLIKTRGQQVTLSCSPISGHRSVSWYQQTPGQGLQFLFEYFSETQRNKGNFPGRFSGRQFSNSRSEMNVSTLELGDSALYLCASSLEVTQETQYFGPGTRLLVL.

The chain couples TRBV5-1 to TRBJ1-4; TRBD1 might be the D (5 bases). This CDR3 region has 15 residues. CDR1 SGHRS and CDR2 YFSETQ come from the germline V gene. The V end was cut by 3 bases, the J end by 2 bases, with 11 bases between. Written as DNA, the CDR3 is TGCGCCAGCAGCTCCGGGGGACCGACTAATGAAAAACTGTTTTTT. It codes for CASSSGGPTNEKLFF.

The chain has TRBV9 and TRBJ1-4; tentative D call: TRBD1 (5 bases). Looked up from germline, CDR1 is SGDLS and CDR2 is YYNGEE. Trimming removed 0 bases at V and 7 bases at J, with 13 bases between. The CDR3 sequence is 15 residues long. The CDR3 DNA reads TGTGCCAGCAGCGTAGAAGGGGCGCGAGGTGAAAAACTGTTTTTT. It is translated as CASSVEGARGEKLFF.

The chain recombines TRBV6-7 with TRBJ1-1; D remains unclear. TRBV6-7 is flagged as an ORF with uncertain function. This CDR3 region has 15 residues. Trimming pared 4 bases from V and 0 bases from J, leaving 12 bases between. CDR3: CASSSPKGLNTEAFF. CDR3 coding DNA: TGTGCCAGCAGTTCCCCGAAAGGGTTGAACACTGAAGCTTTCTTT.

The chain uses TRBV7-3 and TRBJ2-1, with 7 positions matching TRBD1. V shed 5 bases and J 3 bases; nucleotides not matched to a gene: 7. Per germline, CDR1 SGHTA and CDR2 FQGTGA. This CDR3 comprises 15 residues. In DNA, the CDR3 is TGTGCCAGCAGCACCGGACAGGCTTTCTACAATGAGCAGTTCTTC. It is translated as CASSTGQAFYNEQFF. The full variable domain, its missing parts supplied by reference TRBV7-3 and TRBJ2-1, is GAGVSQTPSNKVTEKGKYVELRCDPISGHTALYWYRQSLGQGPEFLIYFQGTGAADDSGLPNDRFFAVRPEGSVSTLKIQRTERGDSAVYLCASSTGQAFYNEQFFGPGTRLTVL.

This clone was seen once. This sequence joins TRBV7-2 and TRBJ2-7, with a tentative D call TRBD1 (7 bases). CDR1 SGHTA and CDR2 FQGNSA come from the germline V gene. V lost 1 base and J 7 bases, leaving 11 bases between the germline ends. CDR3 length: 13 residues. CDR3 bases: TGTGCCAGCAGCTTAGAGGGGGCGGGGGAGCAGTACTTC. It translates to CASSLEGAGEQYF.

The rearrangement joins TRBV30 to TRBJ2-1; D is undetermined. CDR1 GTSNPN and CDR2 SVGIG come from the germline V gene (reference sequence). The CDR3 is 11 residues long. V gave up 3 bases and J gave up 4 bases, with 4 bases separating them. The chain's CDR3 is CAWRGYNEQFF. In DNA, the CDR3 is TGTGCCTGGAGAGGATACAATGAGCAGTTCTTC.

The chain recombines TRBV10-3 with TRBJ2-5; D is tentatively TRBD1 or TRBD2 (5 bases each). The CDR3 runs 16 residues. Per the germline V gene, CDR1 is ENHRY and CDR2 is SYGVKD. Trimming took 3 bases from V and 1 from J, leaving 15 bases between them. The DNA of the CDR3 is TGTGCCATCAGTGACCCCAACAGGAGGAGCCAAGAGACCCAGTACTTC. Its translation is CAISDPNRRSQETQYF.

The rearrangement uses TRBV5-1 and TRBJ2-1; TRBD1 agrees at 8 bases. J was trimmed by 7 bases and V by 2 bases; bases with no gene match: 8. The CDR3 is 15 amino acids. In germline, CDR1 is SGHRS, CDR2 YFSETQ. Here the CDR3 DNA reads TGCGCCAGCAGCTTTTCAGGGGGCGTTCTAAATGAGCAGTTCTTC. It codes for CASSFSGGVLNEQFF.

The chain couples TRBV6-6 to TRBJ1-2; D may be TRBD1 (5 bases). Trimming took off 7 bases at V and 4 bases at J, with 13 bases between the two ends. Germline CDR1 is MNHNY and CDR2 is SVGAGI (reference sequence). The CDR3 is 13 amino acids. The CDR3 DNA is TGTGCCAGCACCCTCCCGGGGGGCTATGGCTACACCTTC. Protein product: CASTLPGGYGYTF.

The J gene is TRBJ2-7, the V gene TRBV6-6; D possibly uses TRBD1 or TRBD2 (5 bases each). V was clipped by 8 bases and J by 4 bases, with 21 bases between them. The length of the CDR3 is 15 residues. CDR1 MNHNY and CDR2 SVGAGI come from the germline V gene (reference sequence). The CDR3 DNA follows: TGTGCCAGCTCGTCTTCCCGGGACCCGGAGTACGAGCAGTACTTC. It yields the protein CASSSSRDPEYEQYF.

V gene TRBV10-2 combines with J gene TRBJ2-7; TRBD2 agrees at 7 bases. Germline CDR1 reads WSHSY; CDR2 reads SAAADI. With V trimmed by 0 bases and J by 1 base, 6 bases remained unmatched. The CDR3 has 16 amino acids. In DNA form, the CDR3 reads TGCGCCAGCAGTGAGTCGGGGGGGTATGGGTCCTACGAGCAGTACTTC. Translation gives CASSESGGYGSYEQYF.

The chain couples TRBV5-8 to TRBJ1-5; maybe TRBD1 (5 bases). The germline V gene encodes CDR1 SGHTS and CDR2 YDEGEE. Deletions cut 0 bases from V and 10 bases from J, with 8 bases between. This CDR3 spans 12 amino acids. The CDR3 DNA follows: TGTGCCAGCAGCTTGGAAAGGGGTCCCCAGCATTTT. Translating gives CASSLERGPQHF.

The chain uses TRBV4-1 and TRBJ2-4, with 14 bases matching TRBD2. The CDR3 length is 18 residues. Germline assignment: CDR1 MGHRA and CDR2 YSYEKL. The V gene end was trimmed by 1 base and the J gene end by 8 bases; junction bases not matched to a gene: 10. DNA of the CDR3: TGCGCCAGCAGCCAAGTTGAGACTAGCGGGGGGGCTACGGACATTCAGTACTTC. The encoded protein is CASSQVETSGGATDIQYF.

J is TRBJ2-1 and V is TRBV6-1; TRBD2 matches at 10 bases. CDR1 MNHNS and CDR2 SASEGT come from the germline V gene. With V trimmed by 4 bases and J by 4 bases, 7 bases remained unmatched. This CDR3 region has 16 residues. DNA of the CDR3: TGTGCCAGCAGTGTTGGGAGACTAGCGGGTTACAATGAGCAGTTCTTC. It specifies CASSVGRLAGYNEQFF.